This T cell receptor (beta chain) was profiled in a study of blood T cell repertoires in COVID-19. Original handling: Estimation of nucleated cell counts relied on the amplification of reference gene primers. Profiled with immunoSEQ multiplex PCR; TCRdb holds only in-frame clones, not every one. D and trimming were read from the DNA, whereas the V and J calls and clone size are those reported in that table. The repertoire has 150,000 or so clones, roughly nine tenths of them found once; the top ten carry approximately 15%. This clonotype was obtained from a woman aged 35 to 49 with acute or convalescent COVID-19. Sequencing was done on a sample of peripheral blood.

CDR3 in DNA: TGTGCCAGCAGTTCGGACAGGGCCGGCTCACCCCTCCACTTT. Its translation: CASSSDRAGSPLHF. The V call is TRBV27, the J call TRBJ1-6; 8 bases are shared with TRBD1. The CDR3 spans 14 residues. From germline, CDR1 is MNHEY and CDR2 SMNVEV (reference sequence). The V gene end was trimmed by 4 bases and the J gene end by 10 bases; junction bases not matched to a gene: 6.